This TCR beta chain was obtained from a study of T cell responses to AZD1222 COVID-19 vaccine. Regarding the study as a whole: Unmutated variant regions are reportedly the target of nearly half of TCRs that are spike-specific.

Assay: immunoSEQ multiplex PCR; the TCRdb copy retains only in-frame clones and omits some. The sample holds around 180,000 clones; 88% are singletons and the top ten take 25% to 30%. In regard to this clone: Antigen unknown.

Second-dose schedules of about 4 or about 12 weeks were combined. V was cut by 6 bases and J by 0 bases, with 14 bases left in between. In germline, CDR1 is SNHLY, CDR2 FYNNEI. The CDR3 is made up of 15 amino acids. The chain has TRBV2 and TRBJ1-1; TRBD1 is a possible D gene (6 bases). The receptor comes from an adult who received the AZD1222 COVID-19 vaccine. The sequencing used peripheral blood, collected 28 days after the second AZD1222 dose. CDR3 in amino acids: CASRPRGGLNTEAFF. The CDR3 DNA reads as TGTGCCAGCAGGCCAAGGGGGGGCCTGAACACTGAAGCTTTCTTT.